Below are 30 T cell receptor beta chains sequenced from a single sample in a study of human T cells and chemical hapten exposure. Time point of the sample: patch test 1, 2 weeks after DPC sensitization. Sample treatment: therapeutic diphenylcyclopropenone sensitization with weekly scalp DPC. Each CDR3 protein is one row after TCRdb ran MiXCR on the RACE reads. The table has around 380,000 distinct CDR3 sequences, nearly 5% seen once; the top ten hold 2% to 2.5%. This specimen was whole blood, taken in connection with sensitization to the hapten diphenylcyclopropenone (DPC). These TCRs come from a woman aged 45-59 years with alopecia areata. Some clones in this sample may be carry-over from other donors' samples.

The sample holds a few counts of this clonotype. The chain couples TRBV29-1 to TRBJ2-7; the match to TRBD2 covers 10 bases. The CDR3 totals 13 residues. The V segment lost 6 bases and the J segment 7 bases; nucleotides outside the gene matches: 9. Germline V gene data show CDR1 as SQVTM and CDR2 as ANQGSEA. The DNA for the CDR3 is TGCAGCGTGGGGACTAGCGCGATGGGGGAGCAGTACTTC. It specifies CSVGTSAMGEQYF.

This clonotype has a count of ten or more. V and J are TRBV6-5 and TRBJ2-7, with unresolved D. Germline CDR1 reads MNHEY; CDR2 reads SVGAGI. The CDR3 loop spans 15 amino acids. V dropped 0 bases and J dropped 2 bases, with 11 bases sitting between them. As DNA, the CDR3 is TGTGCCAGCAGTTACTCCCTGGGCGAACCCTACGAGCAGTACTTC. It encodes CASSYSLGEPYEQYF.

This clonotype came up a few times. The chain employs TRBV20-1 and TRBJ2-3, with a weak D call TRBD2 (6 bases). CDR1 is DFQATT and CDR2 is SNEGSKA in the germline V gene (reference sequence). V lost 2 bases and J 8 bases, leaving 20 bases between the germline ends. The CDR3 sequence is 15 residues long. CDR3 loop: CSARNIADPRGTQYF. In DNA form, the CDR3 reads TGCAGTGCTAGAAATATAGCGGATCCGCGGGGTACGCAGTATTTT.

This clonotype was recorded at least ten times. The chain's CDR3 is CATSDFGADTQYF. In nucleotides, the CDR3 is TGTGCCACCAGTGATTTTGGGGCAGATACGCAGTATTTT. The chain carries TRBV24-1 and TRBJ2-3; D is ambiguous. V gave up 1 base and J gave up 4 bases, with 5 bases separating them. The germline CDR1 and CDR2 sequences are KGHDR and SFDVKD. CDR3 length: 13 amino acids.

This clonotype has at least ten counts. The rearrangement links TRBV6-5 to TRBJ1-3; no reliable D call. CDR1 MNHEY and CDR2 SVGAGI come from the germline V gene. Between the trimmed V and J ends, which lost 9 bases and 0 bases, there was a span of 12 bases. CDR3 length equals 14 residues. CDR3 DNA: TGTGCCAGTATCGCCAGGCTCTCTGGAAACACCATATATTTT. Encoded protein: CASIARLSGNTIYF.

There are many counts of this clonotype. V usage is TRBV12-3 or TRBV12-4 and J usage is TRBJ1-3; D gene unclear. This CDR3 has 16 residues. V lost 5 bases to trimming and J lost 6 bases, with 20 bases between them. The CDR3 loop reads CASSPTATRKENTIYF. The CDR3 DNA reads TGTGCCAGCAGTCCAACCGCGACGAGGAAGGAAAACACCATATATTTT.

This clonotype was recorded at least ten times. V gene TRBV9 combines with J gene TRBJ2-7; D could derive from TRBD1 or TRBD2 (5 bases each). Germline-derived CDR1 and CDR2 are SGDLS and YYNGEE. The CDR3 is 14 amino acids. Trimming took off 2 bases at V and 2 bases at J, with 11 bases between the two ends. DNA of the CDR3: TGTGCCAGCAGCGTCGGGGCTGAGCCCTACGAGCAGTACTTC. The encoded protein is CASSVGAEPYEQYF. The full variable domain, in which reference TRBV9 and TRBJ2-7 provide the parts outside the CDR3, is DSGVTQTPKHLITATGQRVTLRCSPRSGDLSVYWYQQSLDQGLQFLIQYYNGEERAKGNILERFSAQQFPDLHSELNLSSLELGDSALYFCASSVGAEPYEQYFGPGTRLTVT.

This clonotype was observed a handful of times. The gene calls are TRBV11-2 and TRBJ2-1, with D maybe TRBD2 (5 bases). The V and J ends lost 5 bases and 6 bases respectively, with 14 bases between them. Looked up from germline, CDR1 is SGHAT and CDR2 is FQNNGV. The CDR3 is made up of 14 amino acids. The CDR3 coding sequence is TGTGCCAGCAGCCCACCCGGACTTATCAATGAGCAGTTCTTC. Translation gives CASSPPGLINEQFF.

The chain joins TRBV5-1 to TRBJ2-7; D may be TRBD2 (5 bases). With 2 bases removed from V and 1 base from J, the gap between germline ends came to 10 bases. From germline, CDR1 is SGHRS and CDR2 YFSETQ. The CDR3 covers 14 residues. Here the CDR3 reads CASSLKRTSYEQYF. CDR3 nucleotide sequence: TGCGCCAGCAGCTTAAAGCGGACTTCCTACGAGCAGTACTTC.

This clonotype was detected ten times or more. The chain combines TRBV7-2 with TRBJ1-3; D unresolved. Between the trimmed V and J ends, which lost 3 bases and 0 bases, there was a span of 12 bases. The CDR3 runs 16 residues. Germline assignment: CDR1 SGHTA and CDR2 FQGNSA. Here the CDR3 DNA reads TGTGCCAGCAGCTTTCAAGGGCTTCTCTCTGGAAACACCATATATTTT. This gives the protein CASSFQGLLSGNTIYF.

This clonotype was found many times. J is TRBJ2-1 and V is TRBV9; 13 bases map to TRBD2. The junction had 5 bases not matched to a gene; V was cut back by 4 bases and J by 7 bases. CDR1 and CDR2 from the germline V gene are SGDLS and YYNGEE. The CDR3 is made up of 15 amino acids. For the CDR3, the DNA is TGTGCCAGCAGCCCGAGACTAGCGGGGGGAAATGAGCAGTTCTTC. Its protein product is CASSPRLAGGNEQFF.

The chain uses TRBV18 and TRBJ1-1; tentative D call: TRBD1 (6 bases). CDR3 size: 14 residues. Between the trimmed V and J ends, which lost 6 bases and 1 base, there was a span of 12 bases. Germline CDR1 and CDR2: KGHSH and LQKENI. Here the CDR3 reads CASSLKQGNTEAFF. CDR3 DNA: TGTGCCAGCTCCCTTAAACAGGGGAACACTGAAGCTTTCTTT.

This clonotype was seen repeatedly, ten times or more. This chain connects TRBV7-2 to TRBJ2-3, with 7 bases identical to TRBD2. This CDR3 has 15 amino acids. Germline assignment: CDR1 SGHTA and CDR2 FQGNSA. With V trimmed by 2 bases and J by 4 bases, 6 bases remained unmatched. This chain's CDR3 is CASSLPGGWSDTQYF. CDR3 in DNA: TGTGCCAGCAGCTTACCGGGAGGATGGTCAGATACGCAGTATTTT. The full variable domain, rest sourced from reference TRBV7-2 and TRBJ2-3, is GAGVSQSPSNKVTEKGKDVELRCDPISGHTALYWYRQSLGQGLEFLIYFQGNSAPDKSGLPSDRFSAERTGGSVSTLTIQRTQQEDSAVYLCASSLPGGWSDTQYFGPGTRLTVL.

The gene calls are TRBV9 and TRBJ2-1, with TRBD2 matching 10 bases. The length of the CDR3 is 18 residues. Germline CDR1 and CDR2: SGDLS and YYNGEE. The ends lost 0 bases at V and 0 bases at J; junction bases unmatched: 6. The CDR3 nucleotides are TGTGCCAGCAGCGTAGAACTAGCGGGGCTTAGCTCCTACAATGAGCAGTTCTTC. Its translation is CASSVELAGLSSYNEQFF.

Worth noting for this clonotype: An end of the junction differs from the germline gene, which may be a read error. The chain links TRBV5-4 to TRBJ2-6; D tentatively reads TRBD1 or TRBD2 (5 bases each). There are 13 residues in the CDR3. CDR1 and CDR2 from the germline V gene are SGHNT and YYREEE (reference sequence). This CDR3 reads CASSPLGDNVLTF. Here the CDR3 DNA reads TGTGCCAGCAGCCCCCTGGGGGACAACGTCCTGACTTTC. Supplemented by reference TRBV5-4 and TRBJ2-6, the full variable domain reads ETGVTQSPTHLIKTRGQQVTLRCSSQSGHNTVSWYQQALGQGPQFIFQYYREEENGRGNFPPRFSGLQFPNYSSELNVNALELDDSALYLCASSPLGDNVLTFGAGSRLTVL.

This clonotype has a count of ten or more. This chain joins TRBV28 and TRBJ1-5; a possible D gene is TRBD1 (5 bases). The germline CDR1 and CDR2 sequences are MDHEN and SYDVKM. The V gene lost 2 bases and the J gene lost 9 bases, with 11 bases spanning the gap. The CDR3 runs to 13 residues. The CDR3 sequence: CASSLEGPGPQHF. CDR3 bases: TGTGCCAGCAGTTTAGAGGGGCCCGGGCCCCAGCATTTT.

This clonotype was detected ten times or more. This chain connects TRBV7-8 to TRBJ2-1, with TRBD1 matching over 7 bases. Germline V lookup: CDR1 SGHVS, CDR2 FQNEAQ. V was clipped by 4 bases and J by 9 bases; unmatched bases: 18. The CDR3 is made up of 17 amino acids. CDR3 region: CASSSRQGWNQNSEQFF. Here the CDR3 DNA reads TGTGCCAGCAGCTCGAGACAGGGTTGGAATCAGAATAGTGAGCAGTTCTTC.

The chain carries TRBV20-1 and TRBJ2-7, with TRBD1 matching 8 bases. This CDR3 has 14 residues. The V gene's germline CDR1 is DFQATT and CDR2 SNEGSKA (reference sequence). The V gene end was trimmed by 5 bases and the J gene end by 3 bases; junction bases not matched to a gene: 9. CDR3 coding DNA: TGCAGTGCTCGACGAACAGGGGGTGGCTACGAGCAGTACTTC. It codes for CSARRTGGGYEQYF.

This clonotype was counted only a few times. J is TRBJ2-5 and V is TRBV29-1; TRBD2 is a possible D gene (7 bases). Germline CDR1 and CDR2: SQVTM and ANQGSEA. This CDR3 region has 14 residues. Trimming took 7 bases from V and 0 from J, leaving 15 bases between them. CDR3 DNA sequence: TGCAGCGCGCGGGGGCCGCTGTACCAAGAGACCCAGTACTTC. Translating gives CSARGPLYQETQYF.

This clonotype came up many times. The chain recombines TRBV7-7 with TRBJ2-5; weak D call: TRBD2 (5 bases). V was cut by 5 bases and J by 5 bases, with 12 bases left in between. Germline CDR1 is SSHAT and CDR2 is FNYEAQ (reference sequence). The CDR3 length is 13 residues. The CDR3 bases are TGTGCCAGCAGCCGAAGCGGTACGGAGACCCAGTACTTC. Amino acids: CASSRSGTETQYF. Drawing the rest from reference TRBV7-7 and TRBJ2-5, the complete variable domain is GAGVSQSPRYKVTKRGQDVTLRCDPISSHATLYWYQQALGQGPEFLTYFNYEAQPDKSGLPSDRFSAERPEGSISTLTIQRTEQRDSAMYRCASSRSGTETQYFGPGTRLLVL.

The V gene is TRBV5-1, the J gene TRBJ1-2; D is unclear. Germline V gene sequence: CDR1 SGHRS, CDR2 YFSETQ. The V end lost 1 base, the J end lost 6 bases, and 16 bases lay between the germline ends. The CDR3 has 15 amino acids. CDR3 coding DNA: TGCGCCAGCAGCTTGTCATCCGGGAATAAGGATGGCTACACCTTC. It specifies CASSLSSGNKDGYTF.

This clonotype was counted at least ten times. This sequence joins TRBV27 and TRBJ1-4; the D gene is possibly TRBD1 (5 bases). CDR3 length: 15 residues. With 3 bases removed from V and 8 bases from J, the gap between germline ends came to 16 bases. The germline gives CDR1 MNHEY, CDR2 SMNVEV (reference sequence). The CDR3 region has the DNA TGTGCCAGCAGTTTCGGTCCAGGGTTCGACGAAAAACTGTTTTTT. Protein: CASSFGPGFDEKLFF.

This clonotype appeared a few times. As DNA, the CDR3 is TGTGCCAGCAGCTTAGGGACTAGCGGACCCTTCACAGATACGCAGTATTTT. Its protein product is CASSLGTSGPFTDTQYF. This sequence joins TRBV7-6 and TRBJ2-3; TRBD2 aligns across 10 bases. Germline V gives CDR1 SGHVS, CDR2 FNYEAQ. This CDR3 contains 17 residues. Trimming at V came to 1 base and at J to 2 bases, leaving 6 bases not matched to a gene.

This clonotype was detected only a few times. The chain has TRBV29-1 and TRBJ1-1; possible D gene TRBD1, 6 bases. Germline V gene lookup returns CDR1 SQVTM and CDR2 ANQGSEA. V shed 8 bases and J shed 2 bases, with 18 bases lying between them. CDR3 length: 14 amino acids. CDR3 protein: CSPGVQGGNTEAFF. The CDR3 DNA sequence: TGCAGCCCGGGGGTACAGGGAGGAAACACTGAAGCTTTCTTT.

The chain carries TRBV7-9 and TRBJ2-5, with D possibly TRBD1 on 5 matching bases. The V gene's germline CDR1 is SEHNR and CDR2 FQNEAQ (reference sequence). The CDR3 covers 15 residues. V shed 5 bases and J shed 6 bases, with 19 bases lying between them. The CDR3 reads CASSPPTGAQKTQYF. CDR3 in DNA: TGTGCCAGCAGCCCCCCTACTGGGGCGCAAAAGACCCAGTACTTC.

This clonotype was recorded many times. This chain uses TRBV28 with TRBJ2-3, with a possible D match to TRBD2 (6 bases). The CDR3 has 14 residues. Between the trimmed V and J ends, which lost 3 bases and 6 bases, there was a span of 13 bases. Per the germline V gene, CDR1 is MDHEN and CDR2 is SYDVKM. CDR3 sequence reads: CASSFLTRGDTQYF. The CDR3 DNA follows: TGTGCCAGCAGTTTCTTGACTAGAGGGGATACGCAGTATTTT. Using reference TRBV28 and TRBJ2-3 for the parts outside the CDR3, the full variable domain is DVKVTQSSRYLVKRTGEKVFLECVQDMDHENMFWYRQDPGLGLRLIYFSYDVKMKEKGDIPEGYSVSREKKERFSLILESASTNQTSMYLCASSFLTRGDTQYFGPGTRLTVL.

This clonotype was observed many times. The chain recombines TRBV7-2 with TRBJ2-1, with 10 bases matching TRBD2. J lost 0 bases, V lost 4 bases, and 12 bases had no gene match. The CDR3 length is 19 residues. Germline V lookup: CDR1 SGHTA, CDR2 FQGNSA. The CDR3 protein is CASSSRLAGVPGSYNEQFF. The DNA for the CDR3 is TGTGCCAGCAGCTCGCGGCTAGCGGGAGTTCCTGGCTCCTACAATGAGCAGTTCTTC.

In this sample, this clonotype turned up many times. V usage is TRBV5-1 and J usage is TRBJ2-1, with 8 nucleotides matching TRBD2. The V segment lost 0 bases and the J segment 7 bases; nucleotides outside the gene matches: 9. CDR1 is SGHRS and CDR2 is YFSETQ in the germline V gene. This CDR3 has 16 amino acids. CDR3 nucleotides: TGCGCCAGCAGCTTGGTAGGCGGGAGGATTGCAAATGAGCAGTTCTTC. Its protein product is CASSLVGGRIANEQFF.

The rearrangement uses TRBV6-1 and TRBJ1-5; the D is unclear. V gave up 6 bases and J gave up 6 bases, with 15 bases separating them. This CDR3 is built from 14 residues. Germline V gives CDR1 MNHNS, CDR2 SASEGT. The CDR3 here is CASSPYGNSQPQHF. Here the CDR3 DNA reads TGTGCCAGCAGCCCCTACGGGAACTCTCAGCCCCAGCATTTT.

This clonotype came up many times. The V and J genes are TRBV27 and TRBJ1-1, with D uncertain. The CDR3 is 12 residues long. Per the germline V gene, CDR1 is MNHEY and CDR2 is SMNVEV (reference sequence). With 2 bases removed from V and 7 bases from J, the gap between germline ends came to 8 bases. CDR3 loop: CASSLTGDEAFF. The CDR3 DNA sequence: TGTGCCAGCAGTTTAACTGGGGATGAAGCTTTCTTT.